This T cell receptor beta chain originates from a study of blood T cell repertoires in COVID-19. At the level of the study: Some COVID-19 samples were acute and others convalescent; all came from the United States, Italy and Spain. In each case, the material was cDNA or gDNA derived from T cells, B-cell-depleted T cells, or PBMCs.

The CDR3 spans 15 residues. CDR1 and CDR2 (germline): SGHRS, YFSETQ. V was shortened by 2 bases and J by 6 bases, with 15 bases between the two germline ends. A single count supports this clone. The protocol was immunoSEQ multiplex PCR, while the TCRdb copy is restricted to in-frame clones and leaves out a portion. Of roughly 29,000 clones in the sample, approximately 83% were seen once. It was during active infection that Seattle patients were enrolled and then longitudinally followed. Sequenced input: peripheral blood. This TCR was recovered from a woman older than 75 with COVID-19, enrolled during active disease. This chain connects TRBV5-1 to TRBJ1-5, with unresolved D. The CDR3: CASSFSGEGSQPQHF. The DNA for the CDR3 is TGCGCCAGCAGCTTTTCCGGGGAGGGAAGTCAGCCCCAGCATTTT. Full variable domain (outside the CDR3, taken from reference TRBV5-1 and TRBJ1-5): KAGVTQTPRYLIKTRGQQVTLSCSPISGHRSVSWYQQTPGQGLQFLFEYFSETQRNKGNFPGRFSGRQFSNSRSEMNVSTLELGDSALYLCASSFSGEGSQPQHFGDGTRLSIL.